This T cell receptor (beta chain) came from a study of technical replicates of blood from several donors. From germline, CDR1 is KGHSH and CDR2 LQKENI. V shed 4 bases and J shed 5 bases, with 14 bases lying between them. The CDR3 contains 14 residues. Only in-frame clones appear in the TCRdb table, and some are missing; sequencing was by immunoSEQ multiplex PCR. The sample consists of 50,000 to 70,000 clones, just under 95% of them appearing once. This clonotype originated in a human donor in good health. Some clones in this sample may be carry-over from other donors' samples. What was sequenced was PBMCs. The chain links TRBV18 to TRBJ2-5; TRBD1 is a possible D gene (5 bases). The CDR3: CASSLNKGQETQYF. CDR3 sequence (DNA): TGTGCCAGCTCACTCAACAAGGGGCAGGAGACCCAGTACTTC.